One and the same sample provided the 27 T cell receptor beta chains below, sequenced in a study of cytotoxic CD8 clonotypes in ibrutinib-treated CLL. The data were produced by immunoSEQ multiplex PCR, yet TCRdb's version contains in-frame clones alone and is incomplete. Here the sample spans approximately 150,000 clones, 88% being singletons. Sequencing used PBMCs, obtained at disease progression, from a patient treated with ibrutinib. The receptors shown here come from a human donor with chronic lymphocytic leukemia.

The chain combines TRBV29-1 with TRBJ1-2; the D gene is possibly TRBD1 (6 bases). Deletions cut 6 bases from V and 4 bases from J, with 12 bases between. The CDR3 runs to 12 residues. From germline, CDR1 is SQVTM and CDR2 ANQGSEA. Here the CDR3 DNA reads TGCAGCGTCCCAGGGGCTGGCTATGGCTACACCTTC. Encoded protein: CSVPGAGYGYTF.

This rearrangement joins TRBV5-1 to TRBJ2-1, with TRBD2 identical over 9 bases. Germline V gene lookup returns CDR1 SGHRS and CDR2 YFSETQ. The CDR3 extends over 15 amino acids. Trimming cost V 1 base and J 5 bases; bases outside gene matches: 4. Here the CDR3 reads CASSLPSGTNNEQFF. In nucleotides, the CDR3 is TGCGCCAGCAGCTTGCCTAGCGGGACGAACAATGAGCAGTTCTTC.

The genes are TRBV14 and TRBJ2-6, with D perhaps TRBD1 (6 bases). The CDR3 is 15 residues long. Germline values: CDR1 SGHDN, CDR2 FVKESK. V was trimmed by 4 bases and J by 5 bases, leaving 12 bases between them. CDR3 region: CASSPLRDRANVLTF. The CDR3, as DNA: TGTGCCAGCAGCCCTCTCCGGGACAGGGCCAACGTCCTGACTTTC.

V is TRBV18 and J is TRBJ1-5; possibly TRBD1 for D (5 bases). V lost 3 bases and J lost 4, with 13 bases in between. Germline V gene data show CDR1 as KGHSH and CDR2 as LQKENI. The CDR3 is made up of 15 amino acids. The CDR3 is CASSPALGENQPQHF. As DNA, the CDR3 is TGTGCCAGCTCACCGGCCCTGGGGGAGAATCAGCCCCAGCATTTT.

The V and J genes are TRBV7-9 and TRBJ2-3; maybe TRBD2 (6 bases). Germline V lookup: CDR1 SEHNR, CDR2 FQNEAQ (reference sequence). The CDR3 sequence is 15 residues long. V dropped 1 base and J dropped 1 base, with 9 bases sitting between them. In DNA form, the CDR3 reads TGTGCCAGCAGCTTAGTTAGCGGCGGCACAGATACGCAGTATTTT. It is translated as CASSLVSGGTDTQYF.

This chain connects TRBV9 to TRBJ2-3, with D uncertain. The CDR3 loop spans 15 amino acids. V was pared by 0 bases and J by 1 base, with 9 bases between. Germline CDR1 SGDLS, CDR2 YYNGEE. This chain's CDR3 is CASSVDYRGTDTQYF. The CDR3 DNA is TGTGCCAGCAGCGTAGATTACCGAGGCACAGATACGCAGTATTTT.

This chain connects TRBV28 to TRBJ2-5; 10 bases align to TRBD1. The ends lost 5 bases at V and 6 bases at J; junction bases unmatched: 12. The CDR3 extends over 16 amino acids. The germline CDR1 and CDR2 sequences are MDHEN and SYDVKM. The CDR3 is CASSTARDRGLQTQYF. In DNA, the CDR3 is TGTGCCAGCAGTACTGCCCGGGACAGGGGTCTACAGACCCAGTACTTC.

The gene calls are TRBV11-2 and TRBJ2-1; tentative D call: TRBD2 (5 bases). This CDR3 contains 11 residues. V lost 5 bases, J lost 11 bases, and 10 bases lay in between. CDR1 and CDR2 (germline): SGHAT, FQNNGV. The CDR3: CASSLSGKQFF. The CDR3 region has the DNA TGTGCCAGCAGCCTGAGCGGCAAGCAGTTCTTC. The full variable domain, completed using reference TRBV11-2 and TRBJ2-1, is EAGVAQSPRYKIIEKRQSVAFWCNPISGHATLYWYQQILGQGPKLLIQFQNNGVVDDSQLPKDRFSAERLKGVDSTLKIQPAKLEDSAVYLCASSLSGKQFFGPGTRLTVL.

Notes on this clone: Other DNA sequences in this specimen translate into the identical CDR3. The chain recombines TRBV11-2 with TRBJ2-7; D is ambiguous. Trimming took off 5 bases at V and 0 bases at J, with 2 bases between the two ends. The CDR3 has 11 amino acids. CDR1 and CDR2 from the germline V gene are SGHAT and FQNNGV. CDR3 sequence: CASSPSYEQYF. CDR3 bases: TGTGCCAGCAGCCCCTCCTACGAGCAGTACTTC.

The CDR3 nucleotides read TGTGCCAGCAGCTTAGAAGGTCTTTATGGCTACACCTTC. This sequence encodes CASSLEGLYGYTF. The chain is built from TRBV7-3 and TRBJ1-2; unclear D gene. V lost 2 bases, J lost 5 bases, and 9 bases lay in between. Per the germline V gene, CDR1 is SGHTA and CDR2 is FQGTGA. This CDR3 is 13 amino acids long. Using reference TRBV7-3 and TRBJ1-2 for the parts outside the CDR3, the full variable domain is GAGVSQTPSNKVTEKGKYVELRCDPISGHTALYWYRQSLGQGPEFLIYFQGTGAADDSGLPNDRFFAVRPEGSVSTLKIQRTERGDSAVYLCASSLEGLYGYTFGSGTRLTVV.

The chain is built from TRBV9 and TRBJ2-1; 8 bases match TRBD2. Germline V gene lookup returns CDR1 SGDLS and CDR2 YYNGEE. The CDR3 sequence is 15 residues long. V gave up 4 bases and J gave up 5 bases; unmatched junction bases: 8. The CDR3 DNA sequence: TGTGCCAGCAGCCCAAGGGGGACTAGTCACAATGAGCAGTTCTTC. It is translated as CASSPRGTSHNEQFF.

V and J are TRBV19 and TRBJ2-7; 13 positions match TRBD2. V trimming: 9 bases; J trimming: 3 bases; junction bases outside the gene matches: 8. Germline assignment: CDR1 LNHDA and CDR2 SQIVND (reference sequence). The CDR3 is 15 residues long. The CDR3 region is CASGLGLAGVYEQYF. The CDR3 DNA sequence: TGTGCCAGCGGACTTGGACTAGCGGGAGTCTACGAGCAGTACTTC.

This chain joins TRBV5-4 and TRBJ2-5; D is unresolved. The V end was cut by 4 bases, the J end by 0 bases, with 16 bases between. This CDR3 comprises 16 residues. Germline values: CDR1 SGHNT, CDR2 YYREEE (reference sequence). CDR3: CASSVVGIGNQETQYF. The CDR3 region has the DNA TGTGCCAGCAGCGTGGTGGGTATAGGGAACCAAGAGACCCAGTACTTC.

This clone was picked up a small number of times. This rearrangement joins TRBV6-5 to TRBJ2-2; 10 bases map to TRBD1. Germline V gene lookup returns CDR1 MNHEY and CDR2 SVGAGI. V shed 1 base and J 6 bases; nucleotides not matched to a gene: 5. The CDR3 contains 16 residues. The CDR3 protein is CASSYYRGQGSGELFF. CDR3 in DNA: TGTGCCAGCAGTTACTACCGGGGACAGGGGTCCGGGGAGCTGTTTTTT.

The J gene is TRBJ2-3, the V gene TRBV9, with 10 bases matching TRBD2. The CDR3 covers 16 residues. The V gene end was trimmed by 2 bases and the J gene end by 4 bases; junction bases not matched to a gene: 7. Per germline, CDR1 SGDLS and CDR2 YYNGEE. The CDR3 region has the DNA TGTGCCAGCAGCGTGGCTAGCGGGAGTTTCGCAGATACGCAGTATTTT. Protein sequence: CASSVASGSFADTQYF.

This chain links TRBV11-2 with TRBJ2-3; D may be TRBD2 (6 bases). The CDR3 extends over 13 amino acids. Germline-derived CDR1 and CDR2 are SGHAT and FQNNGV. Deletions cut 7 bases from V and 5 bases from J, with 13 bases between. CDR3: CASNRDFKDTQYF. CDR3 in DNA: TGTGCCAGCAACCGGGACTTTAAAGATACGCAGTATTTT. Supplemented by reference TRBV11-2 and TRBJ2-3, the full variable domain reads EAGVAQSPRYKIIEKRQSVAFWCNPISGHATLYWYQQILGQGPKLLIQFQNNGVVDDSQLPKDRFSAERLKGVDSTLKIQPAKLEDSAVYLCASNRDFKDTQYFGPGTRLTVL.

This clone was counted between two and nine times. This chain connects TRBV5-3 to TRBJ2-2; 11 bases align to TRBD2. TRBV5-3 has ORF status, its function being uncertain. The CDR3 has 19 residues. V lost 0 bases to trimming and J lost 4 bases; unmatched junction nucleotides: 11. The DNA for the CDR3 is TGTGCCAGAAGCTTGGGCCTAGCGGGAGGTAGGGGCAGCACCGGGGAGCTGTTTTTT. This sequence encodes CARSLGLAGGRGSTGELFF.

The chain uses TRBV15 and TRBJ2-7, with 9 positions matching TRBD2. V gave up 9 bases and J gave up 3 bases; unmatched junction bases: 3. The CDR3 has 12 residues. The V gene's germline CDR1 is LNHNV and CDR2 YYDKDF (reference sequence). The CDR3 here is CATGTSSYEQYF. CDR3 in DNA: TGTGCCACTGGGACTAGCAGCTACGAGCAGTACTTC.

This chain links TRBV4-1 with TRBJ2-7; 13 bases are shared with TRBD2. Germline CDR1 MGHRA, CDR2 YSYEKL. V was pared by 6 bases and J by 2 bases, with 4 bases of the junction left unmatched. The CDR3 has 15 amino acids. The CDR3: CASSTGLAGTYEQYF. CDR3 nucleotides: TGCGCCAGCAGTACGGGACTAGCGGGGACCTACGAGCAGTACTTC.

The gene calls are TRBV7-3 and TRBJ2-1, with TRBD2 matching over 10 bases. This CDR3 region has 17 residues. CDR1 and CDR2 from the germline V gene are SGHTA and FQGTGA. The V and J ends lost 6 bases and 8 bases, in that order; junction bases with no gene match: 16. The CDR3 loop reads CASSGASGRPDGDEQFF. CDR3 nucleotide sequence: TGTGCCAGCAGTGGGGCTAGCGGGAGACCCGACGGGGATGAGCAGTTCTTC. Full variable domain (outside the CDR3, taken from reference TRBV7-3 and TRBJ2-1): GAGVSQTPSNKVTEKGKYVELRCDPISGHTALYWYRQSLGQGPEFLIYFQGTGAADDSGLPNDRFFAVRPEGSVSTLKIQRTERGDSAVYLCASSGASGRPDGDEQFFGPGTRLTVL.

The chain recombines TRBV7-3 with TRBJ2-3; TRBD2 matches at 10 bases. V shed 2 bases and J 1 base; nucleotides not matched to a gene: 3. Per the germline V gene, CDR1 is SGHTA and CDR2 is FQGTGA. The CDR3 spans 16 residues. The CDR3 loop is CASSLRAGGGTDTQYF. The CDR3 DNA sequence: TGTGCCAGCAGCTTACGAGCGGGAGGGGGCACAGATACGCAGTATTTT.

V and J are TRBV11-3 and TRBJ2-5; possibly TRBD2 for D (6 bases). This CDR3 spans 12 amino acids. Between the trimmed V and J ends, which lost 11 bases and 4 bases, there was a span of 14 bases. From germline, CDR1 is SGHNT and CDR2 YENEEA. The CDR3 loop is CASSVEGETQYF. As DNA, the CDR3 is TGTGCCTCCAGCGTGGAGGGAGAGACCCAGTACTTC.

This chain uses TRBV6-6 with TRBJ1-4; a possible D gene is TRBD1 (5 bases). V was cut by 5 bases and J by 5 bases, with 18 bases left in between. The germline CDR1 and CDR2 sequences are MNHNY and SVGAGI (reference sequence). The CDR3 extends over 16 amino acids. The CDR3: CASSGDQGQLNEKLFF. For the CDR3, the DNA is TGTGCCAGCAGTGGAGATCAGGGTCAACTAAATGAAAAACTGTTTTTT.

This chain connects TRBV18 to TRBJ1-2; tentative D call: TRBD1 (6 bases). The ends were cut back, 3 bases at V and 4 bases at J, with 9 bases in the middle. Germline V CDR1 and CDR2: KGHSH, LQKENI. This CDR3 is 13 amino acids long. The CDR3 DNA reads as TGTGCCAGCTCACCTGGACAGACCTATGGCTACACCTTC. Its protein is CASSPGQTYGYTF. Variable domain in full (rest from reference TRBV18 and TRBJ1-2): NAGVMQNPRHLVRRRGQEARLRCSPMKGHSHVYWYRQLPEEGLKFMVYLQKENIIDESGMPKERFSAEFPKEGPSILRIQQVVRGDSAAYFCASSPGQTYGYTFGSGTRLTVV.

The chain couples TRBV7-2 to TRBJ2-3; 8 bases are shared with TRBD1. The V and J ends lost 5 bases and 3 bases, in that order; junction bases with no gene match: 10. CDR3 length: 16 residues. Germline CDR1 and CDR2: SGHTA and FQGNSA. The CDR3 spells CASSMSLGQGTDTQYF. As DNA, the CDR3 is TGTGCCAGCAGCATGTCTCTAGGACAGGGAACAGATACGCAGTATTTT.

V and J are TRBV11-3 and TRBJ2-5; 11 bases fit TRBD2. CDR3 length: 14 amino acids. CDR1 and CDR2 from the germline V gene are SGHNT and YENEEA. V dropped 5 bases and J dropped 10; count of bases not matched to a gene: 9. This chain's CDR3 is CASSRLAGSGDQYF. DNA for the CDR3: TGTGCCAGCAGCCGACTAGCGGGATCCGGAGACCAGTACTTC.

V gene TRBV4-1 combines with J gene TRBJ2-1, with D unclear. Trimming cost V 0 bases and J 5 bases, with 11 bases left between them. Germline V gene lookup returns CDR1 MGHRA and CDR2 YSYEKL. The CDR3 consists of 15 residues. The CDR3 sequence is CASSQDPARNNEQFF. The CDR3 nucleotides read TGCGCCAGCAGCCAAGACCCAGCGAGAAACAATGAGCAGTTCTTC.